This T cell receptor (beta chain) was found in a study of T-cell memory formation after mild COVID-19. TCRdb reanalysed the 5' RACE reads using MiXCR and keeps one entry per CDR3 protein. The table has around 200,000 distinct CDR3 sequences, about 21% seen once. The receptor comes from an adult woman who had mild COVID-19 (a few samples of this study predate the infection). Cell type and time point are not known. The material sequenced was PBMCs or a T cell subset sorted from them (not recorded which).

The CDR3 reads CSALKETQYF. The CDR3 coding sequence is TGCAGCGCACTCAAAGAGACCCAGTACTTC. The chain recombines TRBV29-1 with TRBJ2-5; D unclear. CDR3 length: 10 residues. In germline, CDR1 is SQVTM, CDR2 ANQGSEA. V gave up 7 bases and J gave up 3 bases, with 6 bases separating them.